One sample yielded the 19 T cell receptor beta chains listed below, sequenced in a study of blood T cells in healthy people across ages. Using a J-beta primer mix together with a sample-barcoded 5' primer, a second PCR was run for roughly 6 to 11 cycles. TCRdb reprocessed the 5' RACE reads with MiXCR, giving one entry per CDR3 protein. The sample records around 970,000 distinct CDR3 sequences, approximately 50% being singletons. Sequenced input: blood. Receptor source: an older woman in good health.

This rearrangement joins TRBV12-3 or TRBV12-4 to TRBJ2-2; D possibly corresponds to TRBD1 (6 bases). CDR3 length: 14 amino acids. Trimming removed 4 bases from V and 5 bases from J, with 11 bases in between. CDR3 bases: TGTGCCAGCAGTTCTTCAGACAGGACCGGGGAGCTGTTTTTT. Encoded protein: CASSSSDRTGELFF.

This clonotype was seen a few times. The chain couples TRBV18 to TRBJ2-1; 9 positions agree with TRBD2. Germline-derived CDR1 and CDR2 are KGHSH and LQKENI. The CDR3 has 16 amino acids. J lost 4 bases, V lost 5 bases, and 9 bases had no gene match. The CDR3 here is CASSFLVLAGYNEQFF. In DNA form, the CDR3 reads TGTGCCAGCTCATTCCTCGTCCTAGCGGGGTACAATGAGCAGTTCTTC.

This chain connects TRBV20-1 to TRBJ2-5; unclear D gene. The tail of the sequence fits TRBJ2-7 better, so the J call may be wrong. The CDR3 consists of 15 residues. Germline assignment: CDR1 DFQATT and CDR2 SNEGSKA (reference sequence). The CDR3 loop reads CSATSTATSAYEQYF. Here the CDR3 DNA reads TGCAGTGCTACCAGCACGGCTACAAGTGCCTACGAGCAGTACTTC.

The chain has TRBV6-2 or TRBV6-3 and TRBJ2-7; 10 nucleotides line up with TRBD2. The assigned J gene may be wrong: the sequence end matches TRBJ2-5 better. Germline V gene lookup returns CDR1 MNHEY and CDR2 SVGEGT. The CDR3 length is 15 residues. CDR3 residues: CASSWLAGGRETQYF. CDR3 nucleotide sequence: TGTGCCAGCAGTTGGTTAGCGGGAGGACGAGAGACCCAGTACTTC.

A few counts support this clonotype. The V call is TRBV7-2, the J call TRBJ2-7; 8 bases match TRBD2. Germline V gene data show CDR1 as SGHTA and CDR2 as FQGNSA. The CDR3 loop spans 15 amino acids. With V trimmed by 0 bases and J by 5 bases, 6 bases remained unmatched. CDR3 in DNA: TGTGCCAGCAGCTTAGCCGGACTAGCTTCCCACGAGCAGTACTTC. The encoded protein is CASSLAGLASHEQYF. The complete variable domain, with remaining parts taken from reference TRBV7-2 and TRBJ2-7, reads GAGVSQSPSNKVTEKGKDVELRCDPISGHTALYWYRQSLGQGLEFLIYFQGNSAPDKSGLPSDRFSAERTGGSVSTLTIQRTQQEDSAVYLCASSLAGLASHEQYFGPGTRLTVT.

This sequence joins TRBV27 and TRBJ2-7, with D possibly TRBD2 on 6 matching bases. The V gene's germline CDR1 is MNHEY and CDR2 SMNVEV (reference sequence). V lost 5 bases to trimming and J lost 3 bases, with 14 bases between them. The CDR3 contains 14 residues. CDR3 sequence: CASSPGTFNYEQYF. The CDR3 DNA reads TGTGCCAGCAGTCCCGGGACTTTCAACTACGAGCAGTACTTC.

The rearrangement uses TRBV12-3 or TRBV12-4 and TRBJ2-6; 9 bases are shared with TRBD1. The CDR3 loop spans 18 amino acids. J gave up 0 bases and V 5 bases, and 8 bases lay outside the gene matches. The CDR3 spells CASSPATGGYSGANVLTF. The CDR3 DNA is TGTGCCAGCAGTCCCGCGACAGGGGGGTACTCTGGGGCCAACGTCCTGACTTTC.

The V gene is TRBV7-9, the J gene TRBJ2-6, with D perhaps TRBD2 (5 bases). Germline loops: CDR1 SEHNR, CDR2 FQNEAQ (reference sequence). The CDR3 is 17 amino acids. Trimming removed 7 bases at V and 0 bases at J, with 16 bases between. DNA of the CDR3: TGTGCCAGCATCATTTTCCGGGATAACTCTGGGGCCAACGTCCTGACTTTC. Its translation is CASIIFRDNSGANVLTF.

The chain uses TRBV28 and TRBJ1-1; perhaps TRBD1 as D (6 bases). CDR3 length: 14 residues. V lost 3 bases to trimming and J lost 3 bases, with 11 bases between them. Germline lookup yields CDR1 MDHEN and CDR2 SYDVKM. The CDR3 DNA follows: TGTGCCAGCAGTTTGCAGGGGCGATACACTGAAGCTTTCTTT. As protein: CASSLQGRYTEAFF.

The gene calls are TRBV6-2 or TRBV6-3 and TRBJ1-2; 8 bases are a match to TRBD1. V dropped 2 bases and J dropped 3; count of bases not matched to a gene: 5. The CDR3 has 15 amino acids. Germline values: CDR1 MNHEY, CDR2 SVGEGT. CDR3 DNA: TGTGCCAGCAGTTACCCCGCGACAGGGGACTATGGCTACACCTTC. This sequence encodes CASSYPATGDYGYTF.

The chain couples TRBV4-3 to TRBJ2-3; D is undetermined. Trimming pared 3 bases from V and 4 bases from J, leaving 2 bases between. In germline, CDR1 is LGHNA, CDR2 YSLEER. This CDR3 is built from 11 residues. The CDR3: CASSHADTQYF. Here the CDR3 DNA reads TGCGCCAGCAGCCACGCAGATACGCAGTATTTT.

V gene TRBV5-1 combines with J gene TRBJ1-2; the D gene is possibly TRBD1 (5 bases). The CDR3 contains 13 residues. CDR1 and CDR2 (germline): SGHRS, YFSETQ. The V and J ends lost 4 bases and 8 bases respectively, with 15 bases between them. DNA of the CDR3: TGCGCCAGCAGCCCAACCGGGACCCGCGGCTACACCTTC. It yields the protein CASSPTGTRGYTF. Variable domain in full (rest from reference TRBV5-1 and TRBJ1-2): KAGVTQTPRYLIKTRGQQVTLSCSPISGHRSVSWYQQTPGQGLQFLFEYFSETQRNKGNFPGRFSGRQFSNSRSEMNVSTLELGDSALYLCASSPTGTRGYTFGSGTRLTVV.

The chain uses TRBV15 and TRBJ2-5; D not resolved. The J call could be wrong; TRBJ2-7 is a better fit for the DNA end. Germline V gives CDR1 LNHNV, CDR2 YYDKDF (reference sequence). The CDR3 covers 12 residues. CDR3 protein: CATSTTRREQYF. The CDR3, as DNA: TGTGCCACCAGCACTACACGACGCGAGCAGTACTTC.

This clonotype was detected once. The CDR3 bases are TGTGCCAGCAGCTTTGGGGGGGGTTCTGCAGATACGCAGTATTTT. This encodes CASSFGGGSADTQYF. V usage is TRBV5-4 and J usage is TRBJ2-3; 7 bases are a match to TRBD2. The V gene's germline CDR1 is SGHNT and CDR2 YYREEE (reference sequence). CDR3 size: 15 residues. Trimming cost V 2 bases and J 4 bases; bases outside gene matches: 7.

The chain combines TRBV12-5 with TRBJ2-7, with 7 positions matching TRBD1. This CDR3 comprises 15 residues. The germline gives CDR1 LGHNT, CDR2 FRNRAP. J gave up 7 bases and V 1 base, and 10 bases lay outside the gene matches. The CDR3 sequence: CASGLGWQGDGEQYF. The DNA of the CDR3 is TGTGCTAGTGGTTTGGGGTGGCAGGGGGACGGAGAGCAGTACTTC.

The chain carries TRBV25-1 and TRBJ2-7, with unresolved D. CDR1 is MGHDK and CDR2 is SYGVNS in the germline V gene. Trimming pared 5 bases from V and 1 base from J, leaving 12 bases between. CDR3 length: 14 amino acids. CDR3 protein: CASSPMVGSYEQYF. The CDR3 DNA is TGTGCCAGCAGTCCGATGGTGGGGTCCTACGAGCAGTACTTC.

The gene calls are TRBV5-8 and TRBJ2-4; TRBD1 is a possible D gene (5 bases). The J call may be mistaken, given a closer DNA end match to TRBJ2-7. This CDR3 region has 16 residues. Germline V gives CDR1 SGHTS, CDR2 YDEGEE. This chain's CDR3 is CASSLEVGHERGEQYF. As DNA, the CDR3 is TGTGCCAGCAGCTTGGAAGTCGGACACGAAAGGGGCGAGCAGTACTTC.

The chain recombines TRBV6-1 with TRBJ1-2, with D unclear. Germline V gives CDR1 MNHNS, CDR2 SASEGT. Between the trimmed V and J ends, which lost 7 bases and 5 bases, there was a span of 17 bases. CDR3 length: 14 amino acids. The CDR3 region has the DNA TGTGCCAGCAATCTAGACGGTCCGTATTATGGCTACACCTTC. Amino acids: CASNLDGPYYGYTF.

V and J are TRBV28 and TRBJ2-1; TRBD2 might be the D (7 bases). Germline V gene sequence: CDR1 MDHEN, CDR2 SYDVKM. V was shortened by 2 bases and J by 0 bases, with 14 bases between the two germline ends. The CDR3 loop spans 17 amino acids. CDR3 in amino acids: CASSLGLADSSYNEQFF. CDR3 bases: TGTGCCAGCAGTTTAGGTCTAGCGGACAGCTCCTACAATGAGCAGTTCTTC.